A selection of T cell receptor beta chains follows, all from one sample in a study of T cell responses to AZD1222 COVID-19 vaccine. TCRdb's copy holds only in-frame clones and misses some; the assay was immunoSEQ multiplex PCR. Of tens of thousands of clones listed, around 93% are singletons. Sequencing was performed on peripheral blood, taken 28 days after the second AZD1222 dose. These TCRs come from an adult who received the AZD1222 COVID-19 vaccine. CDR3s include the opening cysteine and the closing phenylalanine or tryptophan. A D gene is named only where the DNA matches it firmly. Expanded clones get a size class; other rows say once, few or many, or leave the size out.

V gene,D gene,J gene,CDR3 length,clone size,CDR3 protein,CDR3 DNA
TRBV19,TRBD1,TRBJ2-7,15,-,CASSGTGQGGYEQYF,TGTGCCAGTAGTGGCACGGGACAGGGAGGCTACGAGCAGTACTTC
TRBV4-2,-,TRBJ1-4,14,-,CASSQDTGFEKLFF,TGTGCCAGCAGCCAAGATACAGGGTTTGAAAAACTGTTTTTT
TRBV6-2/TRBV6-3,TRBD2,TRBJ2-3,17,-,CASSYSAGGVGTDTQYF,TGTGCCAGCAGTTACTCGGCGGGGGGCGTAGGAACAGATACGCAGTATTTT
TRBV2,-,TRBJ2-1,13,-,CASSMYSGNEQFF,TGTGCCAGCAGTATGTATAGCGGCAATGAGCAGTTCTTC
TRBV7-8,-,TRBJ1-6,14,-,CASSPGRTNSPLHF,TGTGCCAGCAGCCCGGGACGAACGAATTCACCCCTCCACTTT
TRBV4-3,-,TRBJ2-2,16,-,CASSQDVVLNTGELFF,TGCGCCAGCAGCCAAGATGTCGTACTGAACACCGGGGAGCTGTTTTTT
TRBV11-2,TRBD2,TRBJ2-1,16,-,CASSLGTSGNVNEQFF,TGTGCCAGCAGCTTAGGAACTAGCGGGAATGTAAATGAGCAGTTCTTC
TRBV24-1,-,TRBJ2-2,15,-,CATSAPGANTGELFF,TGTGCCACCAGTGCTCCCGGGGCGAACACCGGGGAGCTGTTTTTT
TRBV7-7,-,TRBJ2-7,13,-,CASSLDEEREQYF,TGTGCTAGCAGCTTAGATGAAGAGCGCGAGCAGTACTTC
TRBV29-1,-,TRBJ2-1,14,-,CSVVGGFSYNEQFF,TGCAGCGTTGTTGGCGGGTTTTCCTACAATGAGCAGTTCTTC
TRBV5-1,TRBD2,TRBJ2-3,16,-,CASSLEGLAGVNTQYF,TGCGCCAGCAGCTTGGAAGGACTAGCGGGAGTAAATACGCAGTATTTT
TRBV6-1,-,TRBJ1-5,12,-,CASSEPLQPQHF,TGTGCCAGCAGTGAACCCTTACAGCCCCAGCATTTT
TRBV29-1,-,TRBJ1-1,13,-,CSGLTGPGTEAFF,TGCAGCGGCTTGACCGGACCCGGCACTGAAGCTTTCTTT
TRBV3-1/TRBV3-2,-,TRBJ2-5,14,-,CASSQDARPETQYF,TGTGCCAGCAGCCAAGATGCCAGGCCGGAGACCCAGTACTTC
TRBV7-9,-,TRBJ2-7,12,-,CASSSRTGIGYF,TGTGCCAGCAGCTCCCGGACCGGGATCGGGTACTTC
TRBV3-1/TRBV3-2,-,TRBJ1-4,13,-,CASSQEKGLKLFF,TGTGCCAGCAGCCAAGAGAAGGGTTTGAAACTGTTTTTT
TRBV27,-,TRBJ1-4,16,-,CASSKSTGMGNEKLFF,TGTGCCAGCAGTAAAAGCACAGGGATGGGTAATGAAAAACTGTTTTTT
TRBV25-1,TRBD1,TRBJ2-3,14,-,CASTTGGNTDTQYF,TGTGCCAGTACCACAGGGGGGAACACAGATACGCAGTATTTT
TRBV18,TRBD2,TRBJ2-7,15,-,CASSPKFLAGTEQYF,TGTGCCAGCTCACCAAAATTTCTAGCGGGGACCGAGCAGTACTTC
TRBV24-1,-,TRBJ2-1,16,-,CATSDHGGPTHTKQFF,TGTGCCACCAGTGACCACGGGGGGCCCACCCACACCAAGCAGTTCTTC
TRBV6-2/TRBV6-3,TRBD2,TRBJ2-7,14,once,CASSSLAGAWEQYF,TGTGCCAGCAGTTCCCTAGCGGGAGCTTGGGAGCAGTACTTC
TRBV29-1,TRBD1,TRBJ1-3,13,-,CSGGQGAGNTIYF,TGCAGCGGGGGACAGGGGGCAGGAAACACCATATATTTT
TRBV21-1,-,TRBJ1-5,17,-,CASSQRLDRGSRQPQHF,TGTGCCAGCAGCCAAAGGTTGGACAGGGGGTCGAGACAGCCCCAGCATTTT
TRBV7-9,-,TRBJ2-3,17,once,CASSRSGRGQLGDTQYF,TGTGCCAGCAGTCGAAGTGGCAGGGGCCAACTTGGGGATACGCAGTATTTT
TRBV28,-,TRBJ2-7,15,-,CASTRGGVGTYEQYF,TGTGCCAGCACCCGAGGAGGGGTGGGGACCTACGAGCAGTACTTC
TRBV6-1,-,TRBJ1-6,13,once,CASSESDNSPLHF,TGTGCCAGCAGTGAGAGCGATAATTCACCCCTCCACTTT
TRBV7-9,-,TRBJ1-2,14,-,CASTRLLGNYGYTF,TGTGCCAGCACCCGACTTCTGGGTAACTATGGCTACACCTTC
TRBV30,-,TRBJ1-2,17,-,CAWSNGRGRGLGYGYTF,TGTGCCTGGAGTAACGGGAGGGGACGGGGTTTGGGCTATGGCTACACCTTC
TRBV6-2/TRBV6-3,TRBD2,TRBJ2-3,16,-,CASSYSREGLADTQYF,TGTGCCAGCAGTTACAGCCGGGAGGGGTTGGCAGATACGCAGTATTTT
TRBV19,TRBD2,TRBJ2-1,15,-,CASSMDSGSPLSLFF,TGTGCCAGTAGTATGGATAGCGGGAGCCCCCTTAGTCTGTTCTTC
TRBV18,-,TRBJ2-5,14,-,CASSPLGDQETQYF,TGTGCCAGCTCACCTCTCGGGGACCAAGAGACCCAGTACTTC
TRBV28,-,TRBJ1-5,16,-,CASSDWSLYSNQPQHF,TGTGCCAGCAGCGACTGGAGCCTCTATAGCAATCAGCCCCAGCATTTT
TRBV27,-,TRBJ1-2,15,-,CASSLTGTGRDGYTF,TGTGCCAGCAGTTTGACCGGAACAGGGAGGGATGGCTACACCTTC
TRBV7-9,-,TRBJ1-1,13,-,CATSEVGNTEAFF,TGTGCCACCAGTGAGGTGGGGAACACTGAAGCTTTCTTT
TRBV7-2,-,TRBJ2-6,17,-,CASSLATHFSGANVLTF,TGTGCCAGCAGCTTAGCGACACATTTCTCTGGGGCCAACGTCCTGACTTTC
TRBV10-3,TRBD1,TRBJ1-3,14,-,CAISNGQGGNTIYF,TGTGCCATCAGCAATGGACAGGGAGGAAACACCATATATTTT
TRBV3-1/TRBV3-2,-,TRBJ1-4,14,-,CASSQKMGVEKLFF,TGTGCCAGCAGCCAAAAAATGGGGGTTGAAAAACTGTTTTTT